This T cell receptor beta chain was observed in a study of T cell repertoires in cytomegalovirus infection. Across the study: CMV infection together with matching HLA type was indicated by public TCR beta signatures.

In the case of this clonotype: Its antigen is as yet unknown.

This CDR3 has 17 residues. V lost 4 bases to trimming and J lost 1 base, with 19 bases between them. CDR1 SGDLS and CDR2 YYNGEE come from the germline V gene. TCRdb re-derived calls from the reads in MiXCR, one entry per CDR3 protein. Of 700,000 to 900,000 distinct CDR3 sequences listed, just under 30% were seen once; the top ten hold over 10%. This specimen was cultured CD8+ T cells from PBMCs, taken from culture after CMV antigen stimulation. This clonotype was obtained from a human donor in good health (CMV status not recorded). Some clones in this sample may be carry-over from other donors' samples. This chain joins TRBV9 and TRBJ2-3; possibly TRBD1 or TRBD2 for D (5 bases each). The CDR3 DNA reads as TGTGCCAGCAGCTCGCGTAGAGGGCAGGGACGCACAGATACGCAGTATTTT. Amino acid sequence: CASSSRRGQGRTDTQYF.